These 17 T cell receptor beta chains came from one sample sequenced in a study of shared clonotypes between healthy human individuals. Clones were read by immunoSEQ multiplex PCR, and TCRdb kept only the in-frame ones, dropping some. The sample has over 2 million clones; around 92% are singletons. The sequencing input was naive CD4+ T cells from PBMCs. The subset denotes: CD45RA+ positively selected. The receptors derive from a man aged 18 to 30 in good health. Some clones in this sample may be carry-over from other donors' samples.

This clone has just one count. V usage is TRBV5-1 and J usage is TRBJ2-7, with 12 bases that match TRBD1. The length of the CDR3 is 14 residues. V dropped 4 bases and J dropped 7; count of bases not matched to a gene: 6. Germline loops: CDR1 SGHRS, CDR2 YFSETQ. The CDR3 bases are TGCGCCAGCAGCCGACCGGGACAGGGGGCTGAGCAGTACTTC. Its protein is CASSRPGQGAEQYF.

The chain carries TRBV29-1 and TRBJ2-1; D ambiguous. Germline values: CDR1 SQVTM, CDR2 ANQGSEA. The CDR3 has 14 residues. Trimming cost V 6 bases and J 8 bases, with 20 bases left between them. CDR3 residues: CSVQTGGLWDEQFF. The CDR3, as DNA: TGCAGCGTGCAGACCGGTGGATTATGGGATGAGCAGTTCTTC.

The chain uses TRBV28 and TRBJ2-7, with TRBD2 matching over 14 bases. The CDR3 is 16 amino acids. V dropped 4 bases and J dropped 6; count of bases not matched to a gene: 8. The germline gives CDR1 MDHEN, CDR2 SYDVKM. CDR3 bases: TGTGCCAGCAGTTCCCATGGGACTAGCGGGAGTTCCGAGCAGTACTTC. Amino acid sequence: CASSSHGTSGSSEQYF.

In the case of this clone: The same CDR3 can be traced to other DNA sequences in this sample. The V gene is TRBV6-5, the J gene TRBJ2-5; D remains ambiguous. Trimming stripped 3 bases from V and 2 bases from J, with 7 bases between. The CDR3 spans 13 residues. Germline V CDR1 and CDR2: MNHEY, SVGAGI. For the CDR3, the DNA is TGTGCCAGCAGTTATGGCAGTCAAGAGACCCAGTACTTC. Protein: CASSYGSQETQYF.

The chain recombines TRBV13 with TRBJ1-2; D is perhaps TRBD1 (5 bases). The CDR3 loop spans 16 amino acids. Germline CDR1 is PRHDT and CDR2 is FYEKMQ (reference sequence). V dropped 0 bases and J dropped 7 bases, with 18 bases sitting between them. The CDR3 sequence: CASSLGGRGDPLGYTF. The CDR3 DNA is TGTGCCAGCAGCTTAGGGGGACGAGGGGATCCCCTTGGCTACACCTTC.

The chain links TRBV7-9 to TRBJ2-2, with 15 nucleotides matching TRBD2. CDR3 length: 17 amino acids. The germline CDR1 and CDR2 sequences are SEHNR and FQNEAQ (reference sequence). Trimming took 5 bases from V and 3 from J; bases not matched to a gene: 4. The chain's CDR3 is CASSTGLAGGYTGELFF. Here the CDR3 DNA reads TGTGCCAGCAGCACAGGACTAGCGGGAGGGTACACCGGGGAGCTGTTTTTT. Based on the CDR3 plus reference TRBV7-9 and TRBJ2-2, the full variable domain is DTGVSQNPRHKITKRGQNVTFRCDPISEHNRLYWYRQTLGQGPEFLTYFQNEAQLEKSRLLSDRFSAERPKGSFSTLEIQRTEQGDSAMYLCASSTGLAGGYTGELFFGEGSRLTVL.

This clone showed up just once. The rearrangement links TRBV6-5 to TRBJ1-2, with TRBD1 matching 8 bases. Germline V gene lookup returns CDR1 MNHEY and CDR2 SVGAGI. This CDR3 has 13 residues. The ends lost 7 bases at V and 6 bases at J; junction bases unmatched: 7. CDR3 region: CASKGQALNGYTF. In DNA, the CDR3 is TGTGCCAGCAAGGGACAGGCTCTCAATGGCTACACCTTC.

This chain's CDR3 is CAISESVGNRGYTF. DNA of the CDR3: TGTGCCATCAGTGAGTCAGTCGGGAACAGAGGCTACACCTTC. The rearrangement joins TRBV10-3 to TRBJ1-2; no clear D. Germline-derived CDR1 and CDR2 are ENHRY and SYGVKD. Trimming pared 0 bases from V and 8 bases from J, leaving 13 bases between. This CDR3 is built from 14 residues.

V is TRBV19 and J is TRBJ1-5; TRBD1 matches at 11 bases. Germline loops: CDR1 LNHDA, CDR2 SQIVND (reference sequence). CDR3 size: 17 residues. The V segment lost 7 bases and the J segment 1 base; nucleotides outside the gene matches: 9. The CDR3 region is CASTHRTGGRSNQPQHF. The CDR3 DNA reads TGTGCCAGTACCCATCGGACAGGGGGCCGAAGCAATCAGCCCCAGCATTTT.

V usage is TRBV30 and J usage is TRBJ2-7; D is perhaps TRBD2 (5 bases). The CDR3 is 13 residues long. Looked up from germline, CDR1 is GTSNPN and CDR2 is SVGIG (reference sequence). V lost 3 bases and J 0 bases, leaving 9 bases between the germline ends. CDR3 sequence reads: CAWSPGISYEQYF. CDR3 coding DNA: TGTGCCTGGAGCCCGGGGATCTCCTACGAGCAGTACTTC.

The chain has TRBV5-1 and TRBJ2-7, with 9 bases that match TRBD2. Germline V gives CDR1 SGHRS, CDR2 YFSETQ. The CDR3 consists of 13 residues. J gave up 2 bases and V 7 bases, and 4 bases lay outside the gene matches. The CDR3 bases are TGCGCCAGCTCGGTAGCGGGAGCCTACGAGCAGTACTTC. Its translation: CASSVAGAYEQYF.

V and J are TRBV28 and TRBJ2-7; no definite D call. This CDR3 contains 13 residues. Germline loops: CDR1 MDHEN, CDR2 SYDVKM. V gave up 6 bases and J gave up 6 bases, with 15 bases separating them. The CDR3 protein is CASRRAVGAEQYF. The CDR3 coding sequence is TGTGCCAGCAGAAGGGCAGTGGGCGCCGAGCAGTACTTC.

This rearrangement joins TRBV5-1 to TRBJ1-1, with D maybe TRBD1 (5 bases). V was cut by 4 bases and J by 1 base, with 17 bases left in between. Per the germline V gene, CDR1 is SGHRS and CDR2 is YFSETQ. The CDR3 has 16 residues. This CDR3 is CASSPGFPSRNTEAFF. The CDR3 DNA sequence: TGCGCCAGCAGCCCAGGGTTTCCGAGCAGGAACACTGAAGCTTTCTTT.

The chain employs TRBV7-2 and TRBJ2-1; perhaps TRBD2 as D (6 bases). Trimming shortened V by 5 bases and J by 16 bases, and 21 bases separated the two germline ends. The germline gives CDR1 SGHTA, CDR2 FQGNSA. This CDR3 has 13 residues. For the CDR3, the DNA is TGTGCCAGCAGCCCCACACCGGGACTCCATTACTTCTTC. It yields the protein CASSPTPGLHYFF.

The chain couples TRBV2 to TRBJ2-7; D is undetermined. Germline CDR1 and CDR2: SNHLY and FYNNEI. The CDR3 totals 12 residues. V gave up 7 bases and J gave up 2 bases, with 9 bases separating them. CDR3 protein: CASKMVAYEQYF. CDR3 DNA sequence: TGTGCCAGCAAAATGGTCGCCTACGAGCAGTACTTC.

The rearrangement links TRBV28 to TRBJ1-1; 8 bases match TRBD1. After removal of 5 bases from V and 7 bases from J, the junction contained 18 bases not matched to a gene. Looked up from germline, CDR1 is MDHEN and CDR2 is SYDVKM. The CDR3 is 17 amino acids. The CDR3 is CASSRWDRSHTKDEAFF. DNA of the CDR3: TGTGCCAGCAGTCGCTGGGACAGGAGCCACACTAAGGATGAAGCTTTCTTT.

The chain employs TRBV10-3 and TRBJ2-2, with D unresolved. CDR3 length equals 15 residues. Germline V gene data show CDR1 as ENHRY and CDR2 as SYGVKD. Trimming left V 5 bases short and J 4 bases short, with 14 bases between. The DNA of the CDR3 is TGTGCCATCAGTTCCCCTGGGTCAGGCACCGGGGAGCTGTTTTTT. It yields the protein CAISSPGSGTGELFF.